The clone carrying this TCR beta chain showed up just a few times. As yet, its antigen is unknown. The junction and the germline gene differ at one end; a read error may be behind it. The entry originates in a study of T-cell reconstitution after alpha-beta-depleted transplantation in children. Study-wide results and limits: Several hundred expanded graft clones reportedly gave rise to the alpha-beta T cells present about two months after transplant.

There are 14 residues in the CDR3. Researchers prepared the TCRbeta library using unique molecular identifiers, the study reports. TCRdb passed the PCR reads through MiXCR, listing each CDR3 protein once. The table shows a few hundred thousand distinct CDR3 sequences, with 27% occurring only once. This chain uses TRBV12-3 or TRBV12-4 with TRBJ2-4; 9 nucleotides match TRBD1. The sequences come from PBMCs, collected before TCRalphabeta/CD19-depleted stem cell transplant. The receptor's source is a boy less than two years old with Wiskott-Aldrich syndrome, due to receive a stem cell transplant. CDR3 residues: CASSPRTGALVKDF. CDR3 coding DNA: TGTGCCAGCAGCCCCCGGACAGGGGCCCTAGTTAAGGACTTC.